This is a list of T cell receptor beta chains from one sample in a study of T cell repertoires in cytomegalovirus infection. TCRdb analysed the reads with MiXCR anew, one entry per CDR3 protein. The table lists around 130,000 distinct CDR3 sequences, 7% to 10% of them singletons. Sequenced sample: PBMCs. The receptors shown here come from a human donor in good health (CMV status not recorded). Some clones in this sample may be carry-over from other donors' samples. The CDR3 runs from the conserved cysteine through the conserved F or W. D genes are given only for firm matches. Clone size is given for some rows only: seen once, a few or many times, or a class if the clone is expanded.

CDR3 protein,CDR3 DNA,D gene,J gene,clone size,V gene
CASRGGFNANSPLHF,TGTGCCAGCAGGGGGGGGTTCAACGCCAATTCACCCCTCCACTTT,NA,TRBJ1-6,NA,TRBV9
CASSLAFFQGAPAGGPYNEQFF,TGTGCCAGCAGTTTAGCCTTTTTCCAGGGGGCTCCAGCGGGGGGGCCCTACAATGAGCAGTTCTTC,TRBD2,TRBJ2-1,few,TRBV28
CASSMGPSYGYTF,TGTGCCAGCAGCATGGGACCTTCCTATGGCTACACCTTC,NA,TRBJ1-2,many,TRBV7-2
CASSFLTADNSPLHF,TGTGCCAGCAGTTTTTTGACAGCCGATAATTCACCCCTCCACTTT,NA,TRBJ1-6,NA,TRBV28
CATSDGGQGDKGEQFF,TGTGCCACCAGTGATGGAGGACAGGGGGATAAGGGTGAGCAGTTCTTC,TRBD1,TRBJ2-1,NA,TRBV24-1
CSARSGTQNTEAFF,TGCAGTGCTAGATCCGGGACACAGAACACTGAAGCTTTCTTT,NA,TRBJ1-1,many,TRBV20-1
CASSIVDRAVYEQYF,TGTGCCAGTAGTATCGTCGACAGGGCAGTCTACGAGCAGTACTTC,TRBD1,TRBJ2-7,NA,TRBV19
CASTVTGGDSPLHF,TGTGCCAGCACCGTTACAGGGGGCGATTCACCCCTCCACTTT,TRBD1,TRBJ1-6,many,TRBV6-5
CASSSPQAPTGGQNYGYTF,TGTGCCAGCAGCTCCCCACAGGCTCCTACAGGGGGGCAAAACTATGGCTACACCTTC,TRBD1,TRBJ1-2,medium-sized,TRBV7-2
CASSPPGQGSTQYF,TGTGCCAGCAGTCCCCCGGGACAGGGGTCGACCCAGTACTTC,TRBD1,TRBJ2-5,NA,TRBV12-3/TRBV12-4
CSAREENSLGGNQPQHF,TGCAGTGCTAGAGAGGAGAACTCCCTAGGGGGGAATCAGCCCCAGCATTTT,NA,TRBJ1-5,many,TRBV20-1
CASSYAETAGNTIYF,TGTGCCAGCAGTTACGCCGAAACGGCTGGAAACACCATATATTTT,NA,TRBJ1-3,many,TRBV6-2/TRBV6-3
CASSQTSGAYNEHFF,TGTGCCAGCAGCCAGACTAGCGGGGCCTACAATGAGCACTTCTTC,TRBD2,TRBJ2-1,NA,TRBV11-2
CSAEQGHYGYTF,TGCAGTGCTGAACAGGGGCACTATGGCTACACCTTC,TRBD1,TRBJ1-2,NA,TRBV20-1
CASSDPRTGDNEQFF,TGTGCCAGCAGTGACCCCCGGACAGGGGACAATGAGCAGTTCTTC,TRBD1,TRBJ2-1,many,TRBV25-1
CSVEAAYGYTF,TGCAGCGTTGAGGCCGCCTATGGCTACACCTTC,NA,TRBJ1-2,few,TRBV29-1
CASSGGLTYEQYF,TGTGCCAGCAGTGGGGGTCTAACCTACGAGCAGTACTTC,NA,TRBJ2-7,many,TRBV2
CASSSMDTQYF,TGTGCCAGCAGTTCGATGGATACGCAGTATTTT,NA,TRBJ2-3,NA,TRBV2
CASSSQGSQETQYF,TGTGCCAGCAGCTCACAGGGTAGCCAAGAGACCCAGTACTTC,NA,TRBJ2-5,many,TRBV11-2
CASSFPGLGAIGEQYF,TGTGCCAGCAGCTTTCCCGGACTAGGAGCCATCGGCGAGCAGTACTTC,TRBD2,TRBJ2-7,many,TRBV7-9
CSARDYPANNEQFF,TGCAGTGCTAGAGATTATCCAGCAAACAATGAGCAGTTCTTC,NA,TRBJ2-1,NA,TRBV20-1
CASSGTRTALRYEQYF,TGTGCCAGCAGCGGCACCCGGACAGCTCTTCGCTACGAGCAGTACTTC,NA,TRBJ2-7,NA,TRBV13
CSARGGSSYEQYF,TGCAGTGCTAGGGGGGGGAGCTCCTACGAGCAGTACTTC,TRBD2,TRBJ2-7,many,TRBV20-1
CASSTGGLADQETQYF,TGTGCCAGCAGCACCGGGGGACTAGCGGACCAAGAGACCCAGTACTTC,TRBD2,TRBJ2-5,few,TRBV28
CASSLAGEDEQYF,TGTGCCAGCAGCTTAGCGGGGGAAGACGAGCAGTACTTC,NA,TRBJ2-7,few,TRBV7-6
CASSQDSGSNTGELFF,TGTGCCAGCAGCCAAGATAGCGGGAGCAACACCGGGGAGCTGTTTTTT,TRBD2,TRBJ2-2,few,TRBV4-2
CASSPGASSTDTQYF,TGTGCCAGCAGTCCCGGGGCTAGTTCTACAGATACGCAGTATTTT,NA,TRBJ2-3,NA,TRBV6-4
CATRLTASTDTQYF,TGTGCCACCCGCCTGACAGCCAGCACAGATACGCAGTATTTT,NA,TRBJ2-3,many,TRBV19
CASSYGREGNYGYTF,TGTGCCAGCAGTTACGGACGGGAGGGGAACTATGGCTACACCTTC,NA,TRBJ1-2,NA,TRBV6-5
CASSLYGVLNTEAFF,TGTGCCAGCAGCTTATATGGGGTACTAAACACTGAAGCTTTCTTT,NA,TRBJ1-1,few,TRBV13
CASSIGTGNSNQPQHF,TGTGCCAGTAGTATCGGGACAGGGAATAGCAATCAGCCCCAGCATTTT,TRBD1,TRBJ1-5,many,TRBV19
CASSFAYEQFF,TGTGCCAGCAGCTTCGCCTATGAGCAGTTCTTC,NA,TRBJ2-1,many,TRBV7-9
CASSWRNLNTEAFF,TGTGCCAGCAGTTGGCGGAACCTTAACACTGAAGCTTTCTTT,NA,TRBJ1-1,NA,TRBV6-5
CASTPADRALTGYTF,TGTGCCAGCACCCCGGCTGATAGGGCCTTGACTGGCTACACCTTC,NA,TRBJ1-2,many,TRBV12-3/TRBV12-4
CASSLAQRADEAFF,TGCGCCAGCAGCTTGGCACAGAGGGCGGATGAAGCTTTCTTT,NA,TRBJ1-1,NA,TRBV5-1
CASSQFYSPNTGELFF,TGTGCCAGCAGCCAATTTTACAGCCCGAACACCGGGGAGCTGTTTTTT,NA,TRBJ2-2,few,TRBV14
CASSFSSGGTNTGELFF,TGTGCCAGCAGTTTCTCTAGCGGGGGGACAAACACCGGGGAGCTGTTTTTT,TRBD2,TRBJ2-2,many,TRBV12-3/TRBV12-4
CSVEPTGADTQYF,TGCAGCGTTGAGCCGACAGGGGCAGATACGCAGTATTTT,TRBD1,TRBJ2-3,once,TRBV29-1
CSARDPRQGPDTQYF,TGCAGTGCTAGAGATCCGAGACAGGGGCCAGATACGCAGTATTTT,TRBD1,TRBJ2-3,many,TRBV20-1
CASRDEDRLRQPQHF,TGTGCCAGCCGGGATGAGGACAGGTTAAGGCAGCCCCAGCATTTT,TRBD1,TRBJ1-5,many,TRBV12-3/TRBV12-4
CSVEQGVGTEAFF,TGCAGCGTTGAGCAGGGCGTGGGCACTGAAGCTTTCTTT,NA,TRBJ1-1,few,TRBV29-1
CASSPRRNSPLHF,TGTGCCAGCAGCCCCAGGAGGAATTCACCCCTCCACTTT,NA,TRBJ1-6,many,TRBV7-2
CASWGPGEGTQYF,TGTGCCAGTTGGGGGCCGGGGGAGGGTACGCAGTATTTT,NA,TRBJ2-3,many,TRBV28
CASSTDRGTGANVLTF,TGTGCCAGCAGCACGGACAGGGGAACTGGGGCCAACGTCCTGACTTTC,TRBD1,TRBJ2-6,many,TRBV5-6
CASSILRSNYGYTF,TGTGCCAGCAGTATCCTCAGGAGTAACTATGGCTACACCTTC,NA,TRBJ1-2,many,TRBV28
CASSQRGGRRQGDTF,TGTGCCAGCAGCCAAAGGGGGGGTCGCCGACAGGGGGATACCTTC,TRBD1,TRBJ1-2,many,TRBV7-2
CASSLSLSSGGETQYF,TGTGCCAGCAGCTTAAGTTTGTCTAGCGGCGGGGAGACCCAGTACTTC,TRBD2,TRBJ2-5,many,TRBV7-2
CSARAATNEKLFF,TGCAGTGCTAGGGCTGCAACTAATGAAAAACTGTTTTTT,NA,TRBJ1-4,NA,TRBV20-1
CASSLMSQGNNSPLHF,TGTGCCAGCAGCTTAATGTCACAGGGGAATAATTCACCCCTCCACTTT,TRBD1,TRBJ1-6,many,TRBV7-3
CASSRDPSGDTEAFF,TGTGCCAGCAGCCGGGACCCGAGTGGGGACACTGAAGCTTTCTTT,NA,TRBJ1-1,many,TRBV3-1
CASRSGQGFSNQPQHF,TGTGCCAGCAGATCCGGACAGGGATTTAGCAATCAGCCCCAGCATTTT,TRBD1,TRBJ1-5,many,TRBV12-3/TRBV12-4
CASSSKKESNEQFF,TGTGCCAGCAGCTCCAAAAAGGAAAGCAATGAGCAGTTCTTC,NA,TRBJ2-1,few,TRBV7-3
CASSLKGTSGTGELFF,TGCGCCAGCAGCTTGAAGGGGACTAGCGGAACCGGGGAGCTGTTTTTT,TRBD2,TRBJ2-2,many,TRBV5-1
CSAREPGQGVGGYTF,TGCAGTGCTAGAGAACCCGGGCAGGGTGTTGGTGGCTACACCTTC,NA,TRBJ1-2,few,TRBV20-1
CASSLGGVRRAAQYF,TGTGCCAGCAGCTTAGGCGGGGTGAGGAGGGCGGCCCAGTACTTC,NA,TRBJ2-5,many,TRBV7-2